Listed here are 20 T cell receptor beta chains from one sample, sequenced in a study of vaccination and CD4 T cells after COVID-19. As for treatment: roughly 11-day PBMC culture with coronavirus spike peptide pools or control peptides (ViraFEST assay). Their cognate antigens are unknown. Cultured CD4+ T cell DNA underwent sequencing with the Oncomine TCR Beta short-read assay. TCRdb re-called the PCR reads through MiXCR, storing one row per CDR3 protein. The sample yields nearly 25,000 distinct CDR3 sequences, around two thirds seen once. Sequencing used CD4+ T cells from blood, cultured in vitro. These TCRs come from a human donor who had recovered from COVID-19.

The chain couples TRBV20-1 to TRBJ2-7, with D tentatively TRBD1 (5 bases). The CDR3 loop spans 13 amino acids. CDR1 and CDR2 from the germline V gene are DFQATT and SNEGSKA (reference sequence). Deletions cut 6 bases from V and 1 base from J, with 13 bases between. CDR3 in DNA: TGCAGTGCGGACAAAGACAGATCCTACGAGCAGTACTTC. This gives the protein CSADKDRSYEQYF.

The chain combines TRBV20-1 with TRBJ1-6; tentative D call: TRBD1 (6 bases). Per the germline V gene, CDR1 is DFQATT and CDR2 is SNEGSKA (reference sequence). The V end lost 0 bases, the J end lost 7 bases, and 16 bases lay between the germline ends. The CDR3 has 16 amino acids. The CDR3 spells CSARDLQGGWNSPLHF. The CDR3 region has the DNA TGCAGTGCTAGAGATTTACAGGGAGGTTGGAATTCACCCCTCCACTTT.

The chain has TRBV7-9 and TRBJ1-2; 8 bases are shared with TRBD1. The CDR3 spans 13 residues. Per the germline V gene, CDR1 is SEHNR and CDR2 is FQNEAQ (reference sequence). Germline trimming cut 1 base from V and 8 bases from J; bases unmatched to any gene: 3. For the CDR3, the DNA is TGTGCCAGCAGCTTAGGACAGGGGTGGGGCTACACCTTC. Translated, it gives CASSLGQGWGYTF. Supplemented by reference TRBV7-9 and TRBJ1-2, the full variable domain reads DTGVSQNPRHKITKRGQNVTFRCDPISEHNRLYWYRQTLGQGPEFLTYFQNEAQLEKSRLLSDRFSAERPKGSFSTLEIQRTEQGDSAMYLCASSLGQGWGYTFGSGTRLTVV.

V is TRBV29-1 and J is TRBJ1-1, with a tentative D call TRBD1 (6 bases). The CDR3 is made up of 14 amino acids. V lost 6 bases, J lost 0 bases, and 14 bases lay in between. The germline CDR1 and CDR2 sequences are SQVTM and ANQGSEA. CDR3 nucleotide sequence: TGCAGCGTCCGGACAGCCGCACTGAACACTGAAGCTTTCTTT. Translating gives CSVRTAALNTEAFF.

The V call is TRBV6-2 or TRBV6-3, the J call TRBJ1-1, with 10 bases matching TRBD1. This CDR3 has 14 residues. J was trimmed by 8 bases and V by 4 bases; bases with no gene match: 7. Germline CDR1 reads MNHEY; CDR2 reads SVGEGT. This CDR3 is CASSLWDRGTEAFF. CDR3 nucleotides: TGTGCCAGCAGTTTATGGGACAGGGGAACCGAAGCTTTCTTT.

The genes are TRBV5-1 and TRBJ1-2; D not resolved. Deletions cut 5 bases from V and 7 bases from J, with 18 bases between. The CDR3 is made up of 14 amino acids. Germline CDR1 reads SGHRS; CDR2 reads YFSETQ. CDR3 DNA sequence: TGCGCCAGCAGTTATTCGGGTTCGAAGGGTGGCTACACCTTC. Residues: CASSYSGSKGGYTF.

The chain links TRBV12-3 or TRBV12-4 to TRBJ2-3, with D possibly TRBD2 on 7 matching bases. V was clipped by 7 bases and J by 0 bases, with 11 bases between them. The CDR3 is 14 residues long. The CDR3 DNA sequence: TGTGCCAGCATGAAGGGGGGGAGCACAGATACGCAGTATTTT. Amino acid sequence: CASMKGGSTDTQYF.

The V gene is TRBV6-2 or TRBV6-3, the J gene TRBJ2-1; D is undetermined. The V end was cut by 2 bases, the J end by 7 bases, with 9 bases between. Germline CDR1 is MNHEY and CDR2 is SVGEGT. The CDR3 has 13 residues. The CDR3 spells CASSYGRPNEQFF. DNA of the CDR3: TGTGCCAGCAGTTACGGACGACCGAATGAGCAGTTCTTC.

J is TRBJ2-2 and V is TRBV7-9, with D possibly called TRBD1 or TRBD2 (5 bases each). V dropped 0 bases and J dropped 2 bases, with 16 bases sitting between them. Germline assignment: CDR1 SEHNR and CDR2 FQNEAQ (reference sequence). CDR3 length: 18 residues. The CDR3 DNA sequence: TGTGCCAGCAGCTTAGCGCTCGGGGCTAGCCGAAACACCGGGGAGCTGTTTTTT. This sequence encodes CASSLALGASRNTGELFF.

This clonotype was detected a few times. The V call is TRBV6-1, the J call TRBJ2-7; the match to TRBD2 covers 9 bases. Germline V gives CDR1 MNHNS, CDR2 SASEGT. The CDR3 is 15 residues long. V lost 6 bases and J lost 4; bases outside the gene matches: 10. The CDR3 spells CASRPSGTSWYEQYF. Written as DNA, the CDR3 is TGTGCCAGCAGACCATCCGGGACTAGCTGGTACGAGCAGTACTTC.

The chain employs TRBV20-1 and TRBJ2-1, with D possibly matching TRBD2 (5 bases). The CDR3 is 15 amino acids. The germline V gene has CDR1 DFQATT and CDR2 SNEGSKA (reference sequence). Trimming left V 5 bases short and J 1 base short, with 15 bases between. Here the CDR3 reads CSALRAEGSYNEQFF. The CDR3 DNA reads TGCAGTGCTCTAAGAGCGGAAGGTTCCTACAATGAGCAGTTCTTC.

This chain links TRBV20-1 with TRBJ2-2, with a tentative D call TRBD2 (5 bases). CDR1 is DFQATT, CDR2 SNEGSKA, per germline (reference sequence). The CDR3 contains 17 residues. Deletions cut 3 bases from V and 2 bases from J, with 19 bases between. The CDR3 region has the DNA TGCAGTGCTAGCGCCAAACGGACTTTGAGTAACACCGGGGAGCTGTTTTTT. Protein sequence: CSASAKRTLSNTGELFF.

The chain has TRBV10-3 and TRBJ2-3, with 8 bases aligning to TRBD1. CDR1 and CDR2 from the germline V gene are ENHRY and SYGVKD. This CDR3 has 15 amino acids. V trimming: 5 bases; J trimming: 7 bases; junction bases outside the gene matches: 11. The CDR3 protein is CAISLSATGENTQYF. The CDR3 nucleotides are TGTGCCATCAGTCTTTCTGCGACAGGGGAGAATACGCAGTATTTT.

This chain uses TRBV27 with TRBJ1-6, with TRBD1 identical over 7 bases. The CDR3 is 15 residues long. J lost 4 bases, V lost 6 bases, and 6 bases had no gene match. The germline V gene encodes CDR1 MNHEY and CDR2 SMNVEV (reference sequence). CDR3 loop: CASRPTGQYNSPLHF. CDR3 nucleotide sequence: TGTGCCAGCAGACCGACGGGACAGTATAATTCACCCCTCCACTTT.

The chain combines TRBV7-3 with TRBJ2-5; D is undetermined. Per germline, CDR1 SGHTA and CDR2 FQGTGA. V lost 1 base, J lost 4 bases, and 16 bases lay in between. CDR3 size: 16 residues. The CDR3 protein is CASSLNGRTRPETQYF. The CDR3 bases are TGTGCCAGCAGCTTAAATGGGCGCACACGACCAGAGACCCAGTACTTC.

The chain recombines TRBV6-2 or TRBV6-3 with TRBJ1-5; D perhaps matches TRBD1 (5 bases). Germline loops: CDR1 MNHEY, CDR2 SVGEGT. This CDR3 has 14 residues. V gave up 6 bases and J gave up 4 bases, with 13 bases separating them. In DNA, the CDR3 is TGTGCCAGCAGGAGGGGAGGGTTGAATCAGCCCCAGCATTTT. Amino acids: CASRRGGLNQPQHF.

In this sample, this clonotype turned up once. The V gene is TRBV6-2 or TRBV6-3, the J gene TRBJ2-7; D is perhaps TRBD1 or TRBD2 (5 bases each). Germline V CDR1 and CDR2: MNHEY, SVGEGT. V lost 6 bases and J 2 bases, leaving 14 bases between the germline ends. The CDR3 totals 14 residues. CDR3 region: CASRRGGSTYEQYF. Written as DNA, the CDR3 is TGTGCCAGCAGGAGGGGTGGGTCTACCTACGAGCAGTACTTC.

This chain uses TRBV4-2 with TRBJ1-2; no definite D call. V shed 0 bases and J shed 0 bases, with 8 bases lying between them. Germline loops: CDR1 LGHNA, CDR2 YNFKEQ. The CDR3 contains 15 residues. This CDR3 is CASSQEAGSNYGYTF. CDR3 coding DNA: TGTGCCAGCAGCCAAGAAGCAGGATCTAACTATGGCTACACCTTC.

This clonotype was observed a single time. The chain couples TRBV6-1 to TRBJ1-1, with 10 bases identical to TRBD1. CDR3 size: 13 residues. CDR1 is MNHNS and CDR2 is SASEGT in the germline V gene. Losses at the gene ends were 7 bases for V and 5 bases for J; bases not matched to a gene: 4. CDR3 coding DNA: TGTGCCAGCACTAGGACAGGGGGTACTGAAGCTTTCTTT. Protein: CASTRTGGTEAFF.

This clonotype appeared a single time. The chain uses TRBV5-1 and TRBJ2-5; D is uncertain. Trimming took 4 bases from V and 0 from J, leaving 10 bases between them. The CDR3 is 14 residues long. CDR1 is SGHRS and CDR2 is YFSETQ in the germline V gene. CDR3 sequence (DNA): TGCGCCAGCAGCCAAACAGAGTACCAAGAGACCCAGTACTTC. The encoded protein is CASSQTEYQETQYF.